This passage covers 20 T cell receptor beta chains from one sample sequenced in a study of blood T cell repertoires in COVID-19. TCRdb's table, derived via immunoSEQ multiplex PCR, lists solely in-frame clones and lacks some. The sample holds 150,000 to 200,000 clones, about 86% seen once. The sequenced sample was peripheral blood. These receptors all stem from a human donor with acute or convalescent COVID-19. The donor label of this sample is uncertain.

This clone was found a few times. This chain connects TRBV5-1 to TRBJ1-4; D is undetermined. The CDR3 extends over 14 amino acids. The V gene lost 2 bases and the J gene lost 5 bases, with 10 bases spanning the gap. The germline CDR1 and CDR2 sequences are SGHRS and YFSETQ. The CDR3 region has the DNA TGCGCCAGCAGCTTTGGTCAGAGGAATGAAAAACTGTTTTTT. Its protein is CASSFGQRNEKLFF. The whole variable domain, remainder taken from reference TRBV5-1 and TRBJ1-4, is KAGVTQTPRYLIKTRGQQVTLSCSPISGHRSVSWYQQTPGQGLQFLFEYFSETQRNKGNFPGRFSGRQFSNSRSEMNVSTLELGDSALYLCASSFGQRNEKLFFGSGTQLSVL.

The chain links TRBV5-1 to TRBJ2-5; no clear D gene. The CDR3 spans 14 residues. The germline V gene has CDR1 SGHRS and CDR2 YFSETQ. V was cut by 1 base and J by 0 bases, with 7 bases left in between. The DNA of the CDR3 is TGCGCCAGCAGCTTGTTCCAGAACCAAGAGACCCAGTACTTC. Its translation is CASSLFQNQETQYF.

The CDR3 here is CAWSTRDRGHYGYTF. CDR3 nucleotide sequence: TGTGCCTGGAGTACCCGGGACAGGGGACACTATGGCTACACCTTC. The chain combines TRBV30 with TRBJ1-2; TRBD1 agrees at 10 bases. With 2 bases clipped from V and 3 bases from J, the junction kept 6 bases outside the gene matches. CDR3 length equals 15 residues. The germline CDR1 and CDR2 sequences are GTSNPN and SVGIG (reference sequence). The full variable domain, with the rest looked up from reference TRBV30 and TRBJ1-2, is SQTIHQWPATLVQPVGSPLSLECTVEGTSNPNLYWYRQAAGRGLQLLFYSVGIGQISSEVPQNLSASRPQDRQFILSSKKLLLSDSGFYLCAWSTRDRGHYGYTFGSGTRLTVV.

This clone was counted between two and nine times. In DNA, the CDR3 is TGTGCCAGCACCGGCGGGTGGGGCACCGGGGAGCTGTTTTTT. This gives the protein CASTGGWGTGELFF. This chain uses TRBV2 with TRBJ2-2; D might be TRBD2 (5 bases). There are 14 residues in the CDR3. CDR1 is SNHLY and CDR2 is FYNNEI in the germline V gene. The ends were cut back, 7 bases at V and 4 bases at J, with 13 bases in the middle.

The chain employs TRBV19 and TRBJ1-4; weak D call: TRBD1 (6 bases). Germline V gives CDR1 LNHDA, CDR2 SQIVND (reference sequence). V was shortened by 3 bases and J by 13 bases, with 18 bases between the two germline ends. This CDR3 region has 14 residues. CDR3 bases: TGTGCCAGTAGTATCGGCGGGGGCGGGGCTCGACTGTTTTTT. It is translated as CASSIGGGGARLFF.

This chain connects TRBV19 to TRBJ2-7, with 9 positions matching TRBD1. This CDR3 has 14 amino acids. Unmatched junction bases numbered 4, after V lost 3 bases and J lost 4 bases. Germline V CDR1 and CDR2: LNHDA, SQIVND (reference sequence). CDR3 protein: CASSIPGQGYEQYF. The CDR3 DNA sequence: TGTGCCAGTAGTATTCCCGGACAGGGGTACGAGCAGTACTTC.

The chain has TRBV3-1 (or the pseudogene TRBV3-2) and TRBJ1-3; TRBD1 aligns across 7 bases. The germline V gene has CDR1 LGHDT and CDR2 YNNKEL (reference sequence). V trimming: 2 bases; J trimming: 0 bases; junction bases outside the gene matches: 7. This CDR3 comprises 17 residues. CDR3 sequence: CASSQLPGQNSGNTIYF. DNA of the CDR3: TGTGCCAGCAGCCAACTTCCGGGACAGAACTCTGGAAACACCATATATTTT.

This clone was recorded only once. The V and J genes are TRBV27 and TRBJ2-3; 8 bases agree with TRBD2. Germline lookup yields CDR1 MNHEY and CDR2 SMNVEV (reference sequence). The CDR3 extends over 14 amino acids. With V trimmed by 7 bases and J by 1 base, 4 bases remained unmatched. The CDR3 loop is CASTRRGGTDTQYF. Here the CDR3 DNA reads TGTGCCAGCACTCGGCGGGGGGGCACAGATACGCAGTATTTT.

This sequence joins TRBV5-6 and TRBJ2-3; TRBD2 aligns across 7 bases. The V and J ends lost 1 base and 1 base, in that order; junction bases with no gene match: 3. Germline V lookup: CDR1 SGHDT, CDR2 YYEEEE. The CDR3 totals 15 residues. CDR3 sequence reads: CASSLKTSGTDTQYF. The CDR3 DNA reads TGTGCCAGCAGCTTGAAAACTAGCGGCACAGATACGCAGTATTTT.

The V gene is TRBV3-1 (or the pseudogene TRBV3-2), the J gene TRBJ2-5; D remains ambiguous. The CDR3 totals 14 residues. Germline assignment: CDR1 LGHDT and CDR2 YNNKEL (reference sequence). With 3 bases removed from V and 1 base from J, the gap between germline ends came to 9 bases. The CDR3 region is CASSHPVGQETQYF. DNA for the CDR3: TGTGCCAGCAGCCACCCTGTCGGCCAAGAGACCCAGTACTTC.

This chain joins TRBV18 and TRBJ2-5, with a weak D call TRBD1 (6 bases). V lost 0 bases to trimming and J lost 1 base, with 15 bases between them. Germline CDR1 is KGHSH and CDR2 is LQKENI. The CDR3 has 17 residues. The chain's CDR3 is CASSPPRSGVIQETQYF. CDR3 nucleotide sequence: TGTGCCAGCTCACCACCTAGGTCAGGGGTAATCCAAGAGACCCAGTACTTC.

The table lists this clone with a count of one. The chain recombines TRBV19 with TRBJ1-4, with D possibly being TRBD1 (5 bases). Germline V gives CDR1 LNHDA, CDR2 SQIVND (reference sequence). V was cut by 5 bases and J by 12 bases, with 19 bases left in between. The CDR3 has 14 residues. Written as DNA, the CDR3 is TGTGCCAGTAGTTCGACAGTTTTAAATGAGGAACTGTTTTTT. It encodes CASSSTVLNEELFF.

This chain connects TRBV5-4 to TRBJ1-2, with a weak D call TRBD1 (6 bases). V dropped 5 bases and J dropped 2 bases, with 13 bases sitting between them. This CDR3 comprises 14 residues. Germline CDR1 is SGHNT and CDR2 is YYREEE (reference sequence). CDR3 residues: CASSLWDTNYGYTF. The CDR3, as DNA: TGTGCCAGCAGTCTGTGGGACACCAACTATGGCTACACCTTC.

The CDR3 protein is CASRPGQGNEKLFF. The DNA for the CDR3 is TGTGCCAGCAGGCCGGGACAGGGTAATGAAAAACTGTTTTTT. The V call is TRBV27, the J call TRBJ1-4; 9 nucleotides align to TRBD1. The CDR3 is 14 residues long. Germline lookup yields CDR1 MNHEY and CDR2 SMNVEV (reference sequence). V was clipped by 6 bases and J by 4 bases; unmatched bases: 3.

The rearrangement joins TRBV7-2 to TRBJ2-1; maybe TRBD2 (6 bases). This CDR3 spans 14 amino acids. Trimming removed 1 base at V and 9 bases at J, with 13 bases between. Germline V gene lookup returns CDR1 SGHTA and CDR2 FQGNSA. The CDR3, as DNA: TGTGCCAGCAGCTTAGTGGGAGGCCAGATTGAGCAGTTCTTC. Its translation: CASSLVGGQIEQFF. Looking up the rest from reference TRBV7-2 and TRBJ2-1 gives the full variable domain: GAGVSQSPSNKVTEKGKDVELRCDPISGHTALYWYRQSLGQGLEFLIYFQGNSAPDKSGLPSDRFSAERTGGSVSTLTIQRTQQEDSAVYLCASSLVGGQIEQFFGPGTRLTVL.

The chain employs TRBV5-1 and TRBJ1-4; weak D call: TRBD1 (6 bases). Looked up from germline, CDR1 is SGHRS and CDR2 is YFSETQ. This CDR3 has 13 amino acids. Trimming took off 7 bases at V and 3 bases at J, with 10 bases between the two ends. The chain's CDR3 is CASGEGANEKLFF. The CDR3 nucleotides read TGCGCCAGCGGAGAGGGGGCTAATGAAAAACTGTTTTTT.

The chain has TRBV5-1 and TRBJ1-4; TRBD1 matches 9 bases. V shed 4 bases and J 4 bases; nucleotides not matched to a gene: 2. In germline, CDR1 is SGHRS, CDR2 YFSETQ. The CDR3 sequence is 14 residues long. The CDR3 here is CASSMTGGNEKLFF. CDR3 sequence (DNA): TGCGCCAGCAGCATGACAGGGGGTAATGAAAAACTGTTTTTT. The whole variable domain, remainder taken from reference TRBV5-1 and TRBJ1-4, is KAGVTQTPRYLIKTRGQQVTLSCSPISGHRSVSWYQQTPGQGLQFLFEYFSETQRNKGNFPGRFSGRQFSNSRSEMNVSTLELGDSALYLCASSMTGGNEKLFFGSGTQLSVL.

The rearrangement uses TRBV19 and TRBJ1-5, with TRBD1 matching over 8 bases. Trimming at V came to 3 bases and at J to 0 bases, leaving 7 bases not matched to a gene. The CDR3 contains 17 residues. Germline assignment: CDR1 LNHDA and CDR2 SQIVND (reference sequence). In DNA, the CDR3 is TGTGCCAGTAGTATGTTGCAGGGGGCCTATAGCAATCAGCCCCAGCATTTT. It translates to CASSMLQGAYSNQPQHF.

V gene TRBV6-6 combines with J gene TRBJ1-3; D may be TRBD1 (6 bases). Trimming pared 2 bases from V and 0 bases from J, leaving 11 bases between. CDR3 length equals 16 residues. CDR1 is MNHNY and CDR2 is SVGAGI in the germline V gene (reference sequence). The CDR3 DNA reads TGTGCCAGCAGTTACCACAGGGACTACTCTGGAAACACCATATATTTT. Protein sequence: CASSYHRDYSGNTIYF.

This chain uses TRBV11-2 with TRBJ1-2, with TRBD1 matching over 9 bases. The V gene end was trimmed by 4 bases and the J gene end by 4 bases; junction bases not matched to a gene: 7. The CDR3 loop spans 15 amino acids. Per the germline V gene, CDR1 is SGHAT and CDR2 is FQNNGV. The CDR3 spells CASSSQGAFAYGYTF. CDR3 in DNA: TGTGCCAGCAGCTCACAGGGGGCGTTTGCCTATGGCTACACCTTC.